The clone carrying this TCR beta chain was counted many times. Its antigen is as yet unknown. Subjects aged 18 to 65 presented with newly diagnosed hyperthyroidism of less than 2 months' duration. The blood was taken when hyperthyroidism was first diagnosed, before any ophthalmopathy symptoms showed up. This sample was taken from a study of T cells in Graves' hyperthyroidism and ophthalmopathy. RNA transcripts served as the template for amplifying TCR beta CDR3 regions. Researchers ran a first-round RT-PCR on the TCR CDR3 using the HTBI primer set. One entry per CDR3 protein, called by TCRdb with MiXCR from the multiplex PCR reads. This table has under 450,000 distinct CDR3 sequences, about 18% appearing once. This CDR3 has 13 residues. V dropped 5 bases and J dropped 8 bases, with 13 bases sitting between them. Germline CDR1 SNHLY, CDR2 FYNNEI. Study-wide results and caveats: Also found in blood were most expanded thyroid clonotypes above 0.001.

The source is a woman under 40 with Graves' hyperthyroidism that later progressed to Graves' ophthalmopathy. Sequencing was carried out using blood. This chain links TRBV2 with TRBJ2-1; the D gene could be TRBD1 or TRBD2 (6 bases each). The CDR3 reads CASSTTRGDEQFF. DNA of the CDR3: TGTGCCAGCAGTACGACAAGGGGGGATGAGCAGTTCTTC.